This T cell receptor (beta chain) came from a study of T cell responses to AZD1222 COVID-19 vaccine. This CDR3 comprises 13 residues. From germline, CDR1 is SGHNT and CDR2 YYREEE (reference sequence). V shed 1 base, J shed 8 bases, and the junction held 5 bases outside the gene matches. TCRdb keeps only in-frame clones here, not all; method: immunoSEQ multiplex PCR. The sample holds 100,000 to 150,000 clones, approximately 89% seen once. The V gene is TRBV5-4, the J gene TRBJ1-2; 7 nucleotides agree with TRBD1. The specimen comprised peripheral blood, sampled on day 0 of AZD1222 vaccination. This clonotype originated in an adult in good health. CDR3 amino acids: CASSLTGVGGYTF. In DNA, the CDR3 is TGTGCCAGCAGCTTGACAGGGGTAGGAGGCTACACCTTC.